The 29 T cell receptor beta chains in this list originate from one sample, sequenced in a study of T-cell reconstitution after alpha-beta-depleted transplantation in children. For TCRbeta, the library was prepared with unique molecular identifiers. MiXCR, applied by TCRdb to the PCR reads, yields one record per CDR3 protein. The profile covers approximately 400,000 distinct CDR3 sequences, with approximately 10% appearing a single time and approximately 5% taken by the ten largest. This material consisted of PBMCs from the stem cell graft donor, taken from the stem cell graft. The receptors originated from a human donor who donated a stem cell graft to a child with acute myeloid leukemia.

This clonotype was observed a few times. The gene calls are TRBV5-1 and TRBJ1-3; 9 positions agree with TRBD1. Germline CDR1 reads SGHRS; CDR2 reads YFSETQ. This CDR3 is 14 amino acids long. V was clipped by 3 bases and J by 2 bases; unmatched bases: 0. The CDR3 DNA reads as TGCGCCAGCAGCTGGGACAGGGCTGGAAACACCATATATTTT. Residues: CASSWDRAGNTIYF.

In this sample, this clonotype turned up a few times. The gene calls are TRBV20-1 and TRBJ2-7; TRBD2 matches at 8 bases. The CDR3 runs to 15 residues. CDR1 is DFQATT and CDR2 is SNEGSKA in the germline V gene (reference sequence). J was trimmed by 4 bases and V by 1 base; bases with no gene match: 9. The DNA of the CDR3 is TGCAGTGCTAGAGTGGAAGCGGGAGTTCTATACGAGCAGTACTTC. Translating it yields CSARVEAGVLYEQYF.

In this sample, this clonotype turned up many times. The chain combines TRBV29-1 with TRBJ2-5; D remains ambiguous. This CDR3 is built from 10 residues. The V and J ends lost 6 bases and 3 bases respectively, with 5 bases between them. Germline CDR1 reads SQVTM; CDR2 reads ANQGSEA. The CDR3 region is CSVQKETQYF. The CDR3 nucleotides read TGCAGCGTCCAGAAAGAGACCCAGTACTTC.

This clonotype was observed at least ten times. The rearrangement uses TRBV7-9 and TRBJ1-4; no clear D gene. CDR3 length equals 12 residues. Trimming cost V 5 bases and J 4 bases, with 5 bases left between them. Germline CDR1 is SEHNR and CDR2 is FQNEAQ (reference sequence). The CDR3, as DNA: TGTGCCAGCAGCGTCAATAATGAAAAACTGTTTTTT. Its translation is CASSVNNEKLFF.

This rearrangement joins TRBV3-1 to TRBJ2-1; 9 positions match TRBD1. The J segment lost 8 bases and the V segment lost 4 bases, leaving 12 bases of the junction unmatched. The CDR3 runs to 16 residues. Germline V gene data show CDR1 as LGHDT and CDR2 as YNNKEL (reference sequence). The CDR3 reads CASSRSQGAFIHEQFF. DNA for the CDR3: TGTGCCAGCAGCCGCTCACAGGGGGCGTTTATCCATGAGCAGTTCTTC.

The chain couples TRBV5-1 to TRBJ2-5; 8 nucleotides match TRBD1. V shed 4 bases, J shed 8 bases, and the junction held 16 bases outside the gene matches. Germline CDR1 and CDR2: SGHRS and YFSETQ. This CDR3 contains 16 residues. CDR3 sequence: CASSPVWTGPSKTQYF. The CDR3 nucleotides are TGCGCCAGCAGCCCGGTCTGGACAGGGCCTTCCAAAACCCAGTACTTC. Complete variable domain (other parts from reference TRBV5-1 and TRBJ2-5): KAGVTQTPRYLIKTRGQQVTLSCSPISGHRSVSWYQQTPGQGLQFLFEYFSETQRNKGNFPGRFSGRQFSNSRSEMNVSTLELGDSALYLCASSPVWTGPSKTQYFGPGTRLLVL.

This clonotype has a handful of counts. The chain links TRBV5-1 to TRBJ2-1; D might be TRBD1 or TRBD2, each matching 5 bases. This CDR3 region has 15 residues. Trimming pared 3 bases from V and 9 bases from J, leaving 19 bases between. Germline V lookup: CDR1 SGHRS, CDR2 YFSETQ. In DNA, the CDR3 is TGCGCCAGCAGCTCACTCCGGGACCCCACGGGTGAGCAGTTCTTC. Translated: CASSSLRDPTGEQFF.

This clonotype was detected a few times. J is TRBJ2-2 and V is TRBV30; D gene unclear. The length of the CDR3 is 17 residues. The V and J ends lost 1 base and 5 bases respectively, with 20 bases between them. Germline V gene lookup returns CDR1 GTSNPN and CDR2 SVGIG (reference sequence). CDR3 sequence reads: CAWSESPVRKATGELFF. The CDR3 nucleotides read TGTGCCTGGAGTGAATCGCCAGTGAGAAAGGCTACCGGGGAGCTGTTTTTT.

This clonotype was recorded at least ten times. This chain uses TRBV4-1 with TRBJ1-4; D call uncertain. V gave up 5 bases and J gave up 14 bases, with 15 bases separating them. From germline, CDR1 is MGHRA and CDR2 YSYEKL. This CDR3 has 12 residues. The CDR3 loop reads CASSSTAGGLFF. CDR3 nucleotides: TGCGCCAGCAGCTCGACTGCGGGAGGGCTGTTTTTT.

This chain uses TRBV6-4 with TRBJ2-1; 7 positions match TRBD2. With V trimmed by 2 bases and J by 2 bases, 3 bases remained unmatched. CDR3 length: 15 amino acids. CDR1 MRHNA and CDR2 SNTAGT come from the germline V gene. CDR3 sequence (DNA): TGTGCCAGCAGTGACCTTGCGGGAGCCTACAATGAGCAGTTCTTC. It yields the protein CASSDLAGAYNEQFF.

This clonotype was detected only a few times. J is TRBJ2-5 and V is TRBV9, with D perhaps matching TRBD1 or TRBD2 (6 bases each). This CDR3 comprises 13 residues. Per the germline V gene, CDR1 is SGDLS and CDR2 is YYNGEE. Trimming pared 4 bases from V and 5 bases from J, leaving 12 bases between. DNA for the CDR3: TGTGCCAGCAGCTCGTGGGGGGCCGAGACCCAGTACTTC. It translates to CASSSWGAETQYF.

This clonotype showed up many times. This chain uses TRBV3-1 with TRBJ2-3, with D possibly called TRBD1 or TRBD2 (5 bases each). Germline-derived CDR1 and CDR2 are LGHDT and YNNKEL (reference sequence). With 8 bases removed from V and 1 base from J, the gap between germline ends came to 13 bases. This CDR3 has 14 residues. The chain's CDR3 is CASARGSGTDTQYF. As DNA, the CDR3 is TGTGCCAGCGCGAGGGGTTCCGGCACAGATACGCAGTATTTT.

The table lists this clonotype with many counts. The chain has TRBV12-3 or TRBV12-4 and TRBJ1-2, with unresolved D. Trimming took 8 bases from V and 2 from J, leaving 18 bases between them. This CDR3 has 15 residues. CDR3 DNA sequence: TGTGCCAGCTACCGGTCCGGCAGAGTCAACTATGGCTACACCTTC. Its translation is CASYRSGRVNYGYTF.

The table lists this clonotype with a few counts. CDR3 region: CASSLGAGLGETQYF. As DNA, the CDR3 is TGCGCCAGCAGCTTGGGGGCAGGCCTCGGGGAGACCCAGTACTTC. The chain links TRBV5-1 to TRBJ2-5, with D unclear. Per the germline V gene, CDR1 is SGHRS and CDR2 is YFSETQ. Trimming cost V 0 bases and J 5 bases, with 14 bases left between them. CDR3 length equals 15 residues.

This chain uses TRBV29-1 with TRBJ1-2; a possible D gene is TRBD1 (5 bases). CDR1 and CDR2 (germline): SQVTM, ANQGSEA. The CDR3 has 15 amino acids. V lost 7 bases and J lost 2, with 20 bases in between. CDR3 sequence reads: CSADILIDRNYGYTF. CDR3 bases: TGCAGCGCAGATATCCTTATTGACAGAAACTATGGCTACACCTTC.

This clonotype has more than one count but fewer than ten. The chain has TRBV11-2 and TRBJ2-7; TRBD2 aligns across 10 bases. The CDR3 consists of 16 residues. Germline CDR1 SGHAT, CDR2 FQNNGV. Trimming removed 7 bases from V and 3 bases from J; junction bases left unmatched: 12. The CDR3 is CASTLKAGLAFYEQYF. In DNA form, the CDR3 reads TGTGCCAGCACCCTTAAAGCGGGACTAGCGTTCTACGAGCAGTACTTC.

This clonotype has a handful of counts. V gene TRBV7-2 combines with J gene TRBJ2-5; D perhaps matches TRBD1 (6 bases). The V end lost 3 bases, the J end lost 2 bases, and 10 bases lay between the germline ends. Germline V lookup: CDR1 SGHTA, CDR2 FQGNSA. The CDR3 totals 14 residues. CDR3 in DNA: TGTGCCAGCAGCTTTACGCAGGGGCAAGAGACCCAGTACTTC. Residues: CASSFTQGQETQYF.

This chain joins TRBV6-5 and TRBJ2-2; weak D call: TRBD1 (5 bases). The ends were cut back, 2 bases at V and 1 base at J, with 8 bases in the middle. This CDR3 spans 15 amino acids. Germline CDR1 is MNHEY and CDR2 is SVGAGI. The CDR3 DNA reads TGTGCCAGCAGTTACCAGGGAAAGAACACCGGGGAGCTGTTTTTT. It codes for CASSYQGKNTGELFF.

The V call is TRBV6-1, the J call TRBJ2-7, with 12 bases lining up with TRBD2. This CDR3 contains 16 residues. Per the germline V gene, CDR1 is MNHNS and CDR2 is SASEGT. V shed 6 bases, J shed 3 bases, and the junction held 9 bases outside the gene matches. The CDR3 reads CASRPGLAGIYYEQYF. Written as DNA, the CDR3 is TGTGCCAGCAGGCCAGGACTAGCGGGAATCTACTACGAGCAGTACTTC.

This clonotype was found a few times. The chain employs TRBV6-1 and TRBJ2-1; TRBD2 agrees at 11 bases. With V trimmed by 4 bases and J by 0 bases, 8 bases remained unmatched. The germline V gene encodes CDR1 MNHNS and CDR2 SASEGT. CDR3 length: 18 residues. The CDR3 DNA reads TGTGCCAGCAGTGTTGGTAGCGGGGGGGCAAGCTCCTACAATGAGCAGTTCTTC. Translation: CASSVGSGGASSYNEQFF.

A word on this clonotype: An end of the junction does not agree with germline; a read error may underlie this. The chain carries TRBV20-1 and TRBJ2-6; D not resolved. The CDR3 is made up of 15 amino acids. The germline V gene has CDR1 DFQATT and CDR2 SNEGSKA (reference sequence). Written as DNA, the CDR3 is TGCAGTGCCAGAGTAACCGGGTCTGGGGCCAACGTCCTGACTTTC. Amino acids: CSARVTGSGANVLTF.

This clonotype has only a few counts. The chain joins TRBV20-1 to TRBJ1-4; 12 bases match TRBD1. The CDR3 is 14 residues long. Germline V gives CDR1 DFQATT, CDR2 SNEGSKA (reference sequence). Unmatched junction bases numbered 9, after V lost 6 bases and J lost 10 bases. The CDR3, as DNA: TGCAGTGCAATATCCGGGACAGGGGGCGGAAAACTGTTTTTT. Translated: CSAISGTGGGKLFF.

V is TRBV6-2 or TRBV6-3 and J is TRBJ1-5; D gene unclear. Per the germline V gene, CDR1 is MNHEY and CDR2 is SVGEGT. This CDR3 spans 13 amino acids. Trimming took 2 bases from V and 7 from J, leaving 9 bases between them. CDR3 loop: CASSYPLPQPQHF. The DNA for the CDR3 is TGTGCCAGCAGTTACCCTCTCCCCCAGCCCCAGCATTTT.

This clonotype occurred many times. The V gene is TRBV7-9, the J gene TRBJ2-1, with D uncertain. The V end was cut by 5 bases, the J end by 7 bases, with 9 bases between. Germline loops: CDR1 SEHNR, CDR2 FQNEAQ (reference sequence). The CDR3 totals 12 residues. The CDR3 protein is CASSPVRNEQFF. DNA of the CDR3: TGTGCCAGCAGCCCAGTTAGGAATGAGCAGTTCTTC.

This chain connects TRBV5-1 to TRBJ2-3; 10 bases agree with TRBD1. The germline gives CDR1 SGHRS, CDR2 YFSETQ. The junction had 7 bases not matched to a gene; V was cut back by 7 bases and J by 5 bases. This CDR3 has 14 residues. DNA for the CDR3: TGCGCCAGCGCCGGGACAGGGGTCGTAGATACGCAGTATTTT. Translated, it gives CASAGTGVVDTQYF.

V gene TRBV4-1 combines with J gene TRBJ2-5; the D gene is possibly TRBD1 (6 bases). V was pared by 1 base and J by 4 bases, with 16 bases between. The CDR3 loop spans 16 amino acids. Germline loops: CDR1 MGHRA, CDR2 YSYEKL. The CDR3 nucleotides are TGCGCCAGCAGCCAAGGGGACACATATCCCGGAGAGACCCAGTACTTC. As protein: CASSQGDTYPGETQYF.

This clonotype occurred a few times. The J gene is TRBJ2-1, the V gene TRBV10-3; no reliable D call. Looked up from germline, CDR1 is ENHRY and CDR2 is SYGVKD. The CDR3 contains 13 residues. Between the trimmed V and J ends, which lost 0 bases and 6 bases, there was a span of 6 bases. In DNA, the CDR3 is TGTGCCATCAGTGAGTCGGGTAGCAATGAGCAGTTCTTC. This translates into CAISESGSNEQFF.

The chain carries TRBV12-3 or TRBV12-4 and TRBJ2-7; 10 bases match TRBD2. V was clipped by 1 base and J by 2 bases; unmatched bases: 5. This CDR3 has 16 amino acids. In DNA form, the CDR3 reads TGTGCCAGCAGTTTAGATGGCAGCGGGAGGGCCTACGAGCAGTACTTC. Translation gives CASSLDGSGRAYEQYF.

The rearrangement links TRBV9 to TRBJ2-2; maybe TRBD1 (6 bases). CDR3 length: 15 amino acids. The germline CDR1 and CDR2 sequences are SGDLS and YYNGEE. With 4 bases removed from V and 8 bases from J, the gap between germline ends came to 18 bases. The CDR3 DNA follows: TGTGCCAGCAGCATATCGGGACAACTCATGGGGGAGCTGTTTTTT. It is translated as CASSISGQLMGELFF. Drawing the rest from reference TRBV9 and TRBJ2-2, the complete variable domain is DSGVTQTPKHLITATGQRVTLRCSPRSGDLSVYWYQQSLDQGLQFLIQYYNGEERAKGNILERFSAQQFPDLHSELNLSSLELGDSALYFCASSISGQLMGELFFGEGSRLTVL.